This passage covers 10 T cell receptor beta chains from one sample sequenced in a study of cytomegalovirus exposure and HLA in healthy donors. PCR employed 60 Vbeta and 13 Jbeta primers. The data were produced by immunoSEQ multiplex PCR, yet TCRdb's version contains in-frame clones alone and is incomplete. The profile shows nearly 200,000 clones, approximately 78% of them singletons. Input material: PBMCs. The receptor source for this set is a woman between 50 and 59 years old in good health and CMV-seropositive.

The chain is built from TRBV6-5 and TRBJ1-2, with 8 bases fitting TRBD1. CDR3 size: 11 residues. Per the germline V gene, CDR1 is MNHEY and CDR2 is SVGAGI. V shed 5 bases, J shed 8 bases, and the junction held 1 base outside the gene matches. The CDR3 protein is CASSGTGGYTF. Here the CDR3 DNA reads TGTGCCAGCAGTGGGACAGGCGGCTACACCTTC.

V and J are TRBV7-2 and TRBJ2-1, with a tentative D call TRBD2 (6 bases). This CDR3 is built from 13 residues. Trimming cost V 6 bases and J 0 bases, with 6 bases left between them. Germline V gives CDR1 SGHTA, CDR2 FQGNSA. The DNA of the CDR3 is TGTGCCAGCAGGGGGGGCTCCTACAATGAGCAGTTCTTC. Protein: CASRGGSYNEQFF.

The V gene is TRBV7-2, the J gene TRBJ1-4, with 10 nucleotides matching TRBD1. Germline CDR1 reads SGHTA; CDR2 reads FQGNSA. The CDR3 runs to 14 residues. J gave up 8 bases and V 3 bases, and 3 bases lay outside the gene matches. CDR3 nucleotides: TGTGCCAGCAGCTTCGGGACAGGGGTGGAAAAACTGTTTTTT. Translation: CASSFGTGVEKLFF.

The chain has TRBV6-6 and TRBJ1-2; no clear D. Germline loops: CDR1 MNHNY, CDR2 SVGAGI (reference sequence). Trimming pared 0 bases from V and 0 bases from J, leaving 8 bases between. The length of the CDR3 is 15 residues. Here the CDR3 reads CASSYSPTTNYGYTF. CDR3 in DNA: TGTGCCAGCAGTTACTCTCCGACTACTAACTATGGCTACACCTTC.

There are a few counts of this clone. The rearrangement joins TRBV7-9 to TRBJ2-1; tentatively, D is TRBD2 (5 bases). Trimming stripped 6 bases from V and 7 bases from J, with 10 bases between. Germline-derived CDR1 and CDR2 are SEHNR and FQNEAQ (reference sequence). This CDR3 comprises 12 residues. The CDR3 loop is CASRRVENEQFF. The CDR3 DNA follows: TGTGCCAGCAGGAGGGTCGAGAATGAGCAGTTCTTC.

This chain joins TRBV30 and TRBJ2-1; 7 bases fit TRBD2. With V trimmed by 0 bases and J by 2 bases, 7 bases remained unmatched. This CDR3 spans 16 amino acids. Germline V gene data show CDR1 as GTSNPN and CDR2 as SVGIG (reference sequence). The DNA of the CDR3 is TGTGCCTGGAGTGTACCGACTAGCAAGGCCTACAATGAGCAGTTCTTC. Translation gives CAWSVPTSKAYNEQFF.

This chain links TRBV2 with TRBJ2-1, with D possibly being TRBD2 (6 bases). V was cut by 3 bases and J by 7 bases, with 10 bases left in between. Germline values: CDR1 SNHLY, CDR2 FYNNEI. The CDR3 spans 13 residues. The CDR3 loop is CASSDVGRNEQFF. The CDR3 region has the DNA TGTGCCAGCAGTGATGTGGGGAGGAATGAGCAGTTCTTC.

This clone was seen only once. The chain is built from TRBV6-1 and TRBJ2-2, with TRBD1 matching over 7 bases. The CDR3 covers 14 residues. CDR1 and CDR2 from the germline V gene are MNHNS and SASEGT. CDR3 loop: CASEQGSNTGELFF. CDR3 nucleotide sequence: TGTGCGAGCGAACAGGGGTCCAACACCGGGGAGCTGTTTTTT.

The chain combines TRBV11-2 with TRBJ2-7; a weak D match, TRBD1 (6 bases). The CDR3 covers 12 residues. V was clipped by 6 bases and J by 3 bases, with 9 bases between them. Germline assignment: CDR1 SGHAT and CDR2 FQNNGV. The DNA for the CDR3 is TGTGCCAGCAGGCTACAGGGCTACGAGCAGTACTTC. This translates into CASRLQGYEQYF.

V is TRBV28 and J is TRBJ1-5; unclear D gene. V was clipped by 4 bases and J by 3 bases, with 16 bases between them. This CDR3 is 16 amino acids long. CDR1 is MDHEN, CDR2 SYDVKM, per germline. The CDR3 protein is CASSSPGEAPNQPQHF. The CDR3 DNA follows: TGTGCCAGCAGTTCGCCTGGGGAGGCACCCAATCAGCCCCAGCATTTT.